The 30 T cell receptor beta chains listed next were all sequenced from one sample in a study of OX40 agonist ivuxolimab in advanced cancers. Produced via immunoSEQ multiplex PCR; TCRdb's table is partial and in-frame only. The data show around 66,000 clones, with more than 80% seen just once and 1% to 1.5% held by the top ten. The material sequenced was CD4+ or CD8+ T cells sorted from blood, taken in a trial of the OX40 agonist ivuxolimab. The receptors derive from an adult with an advanced solid tumor such as melanoma, head and neck, liver or kidney cancer.

This clone was observed a few times. V usage is TRBV19 and J usage is TRBJ1-6; D is uncertain. V was trimmed by 4 bases and J by 5 bases, leaving 12 bases between them. The CDR3 is 15 amino acids. Per germline, CDR1 LNHDA and CDR2 SQIVND (reference sequence). CDR3 sequence (DNA): TGTGCCAGTAGTAGCGGTCGGAGGGATAATTCACCCCTCCACTTT. Its protein is CASSSGRRDNSPLHF.

Only one count was recorded for this clone. The chain joins TRBV19 to TRBJ2-2, with D possibly called TRBD1 or TRBD2 (5 bases each). Per germline, CDR1 LNHDA and CDR2 SQIVND (reference sequence). This CDR3 is 14 amino acids long. V was clipped by 7 bases and J by 4 bases, with 13 bases between them. DNA of the CDR3: TGTGCCAGTAAGGGGAGTTACCGCACCGGGGAGCTGTTTTTT. As protein: CASKGSYRTGELFF.

This clone has only one observation. V is TRBV6-4 and J is TRBJ2-2; a possible D gene is TRBD1 (5 bases). Trimming removed 6 bases at V and 7 bases at J, with 12 bases between. Per germline, CDR1 MRHNA and CDR2 SNTAGT. The CDR3 covers 13 residues. DNA for the CDR3: TGTGCCAGCAGCATTCAGGGTAACGGGGAGCTGTTTTTT. This codes for CASSIQGNGELFF.

The chain has TRBV7-8 and TRBJ1-1; TRBD1 matches 11 bases. The V gene's germline CDR1 is SGHVS and CDR2 FQNEAQ. The CDR3 loop spans 16 amino acids. V lost 5 bases and J lost 3; bases outside the gene matches: 8. CDR3 region: CASSLRTGGADTEAFF. DNA for the CDR3: TGTGCCAGCAGCCTACGGACAGGGGGCGCTGACACTGAAGCTTTCTTT.

The chain employs TRBV6-5 and TRBJ2-7; unclear D gene. This CDR3 spans 14 amino acids. Per germline, CDR1 MNHEY and CDR2 SVGAGI. V was cut by 4 bases and J by 0 bases, with 10 bases left in between. This CDR3 is CASSSDRSSYEQYF. The CDR3 bases are TGTGCCAGCAGTTCAGACCGGTCCTCCTACGAGCAGTACTTC.

This chain connects TRBV28 to TRBJ1-5; D is perhaps TRBD1 (6 bases). The germline gives CDR1 MDHEN, CDR2 SYDVKM. Trimming shortened V by 3 bases and J by 5 bases, and 17 bases separated the two germline ends. The CDR3 extends over 16 amino acids. The chain's CDR3 is CASSLWGQGRDQPQHF. For the CDR3, the DNA is TGTGCCAGCAGTTTGTGGGGGCAGGGAAGGGATCAGCCCCAGCATTTT.

The CDR3 spells CASSRDSYSNQPQHF. The DNA of the CDR3 is TGTGCCAGCAGCCGGGACAGTTATAGCAATCAGCCCCAGCATTTT. The V gene is TRBV27, the J gene TRBJ1-5; 7 bases agree with TRBD1. CDR1 is MNHEY, CDR2 SMNVEV, per germline (reference sequence). J gave up 0 bases and V 6 bases, and 5 bases lay outside the gene matches. The CDR3 spans 15 residues.

The chain uses TRBV28 and TRBJ1-2; 8 bases align to TRBD1. CDR3 length equals 14 residues. Per germline, CDR1 MDHEN and CDR2 SYDVKM. V lost 6 bases to trimming and J lost 2 bases; unmatched junction nucleotides: 5. As DNA, the CDR3 is TGTGCCAGCAGCCAGACAGGGGTCAACTATGGCTACACCTTC. Protein: CASSQTGVNYGYTF.

The gene calls are TRBV6-5 and TRBJ2-7; D unresolved. V gave up 2 bases and J gave up 2 bases, with 10 bases separating them. The germline V gene encodes CDR1 MNHEY and CDR2 SVGAGI. The CDR3 contains 14 residues. The CDR3 nucleotides read TGTGCCAGCAGTTACACCAGACACACCTACGAGCAGTACTTC. This gives the protein CASSYTRHTYEQYF.

The genes are TRBV19 and TRBJ2-3; 10 bases match TRBD2. Germline values: CDR1 LNHDA, CDR2 SQIVND (reference sequence). The CDR3 length is 17 residues. Germline trimming cut 5 bases from V and 4 bases from J; bases unmatched to any gene: 12. CDR3 sequence (DNA): TGTGCCAGTAGTCCGGAGGGAGCGGGAGGGGGGGCAGATACGCAGTATTTT. Translated, it gives CASSPEGAGGGADTQYF.

The chain couples TRBV10-3 to TRBJ1-6; D is uncertain. V was cut by 0 bases and J by 9 bases, with 15 bases left in between. CDR3 length: 16 residues. CDR1 is ENHRY, CDR2 SYGVKD, per germline. The CDR3 DNA reads as TGTGCCATCAGTGAGTCGGCCGGGGTTAACGGTTCACCCCTCCACTTT. Translation: CAISESAGVNGSPLHF.

This clone was counted a few times. The chain employs TRBV5-4 and TRBJ2-1; 10 bases fit TRBD2. The V segment lost 1 base and the J segment 8 bases; nucleotides outside the gene matches: 9. CDR1 SGHNT and CDR2 YYREEE come from the germline V gene (reference sequence). The CDR3 runs to 16 residues. In DNA form, the CDR3 reads TGTGCCAGCAGCTTGTTCCTAGCGGGAGATTCGGATGAGCAGTTCTTC. The encoded protein is CASSLFLAGDSDEQFF.

The chain links TRBV5-1 to TRBJ2-1; 14 bases align to TRBD2. J lost 7 bases, V lost 4 bases, and 4 bases had no gene match. Germline V gene lookup returns CDR1 SGHRS and CDR2 YFSETQ. The CDR3 consists of 15 residues. This CDR3 is CASSKGLAGVNEQFF. For the CDR3, the DNA is TGCGCCAGCAGCAAGGGACTAGCGGGAGTAAATGAGCAGTTCTTC.

The chain has TRBV7-9 and TRBJ2-6; possible D gene TRBD2, 5 bases. This CDR3 has 14 amino acids. Looked up from germline, CDR1 is SEHNR and CDR2 is FQNEAQ (reference sequence). With 5 bases removed from V and 2 bases from J, the gap between germline ends came to 7 bases. In DNA form, the CDR3 reads TGTGCCAGCAGCCCCGGGACTGGGGCCAACGTCCTGACTTTC. Translating it yields CASSPGTGANVLTF.

Remarks on this clone: This CDR3 is also generated by other DNA sequences in the sample. V gene TRBV19 combines with J gene TRBJ2-2; 7 positions match TRBD1. V lost 6 bases and J lost 3; bases outside the gene matches: 4. CDR1 is LNHDA, CDR2 SQIVND, per germline (reference sequence). The CDR3 runs 14 residues. CDR3 in DNA: TGTGCCAGTAGGCGAGACAGGGACACCGGGGAGCTGTTTTTT. This encodes CASRRDRDTGELFF.

The sample holds a few counts of this clone. This chain joins TRBV6-1 and TRBJ2-3; maybe TRBD2 (5 bases). CDR1 MNHNS and CDR2 SASEGT come from the germline V gene. This CDR3 comprises 15 residues. V lost 3 bases, J lost 4 bases, and 14 bases lay in between. DNA for the CDR3: TGTGCCAGCAGTGAGAGAGGGAGAACGGCAGATACGCAGTATTTT. It specifies CASSERGRTADTQYF.

Regarding this clone: A much larger clone lies a single base off, so this may be a read error. This CDR3 is also generated by other DNA sequences in the sample. V is TRBV6-6 and J is TRBJ1-2; possibly TRBD1 for D (5 bases). This CDR3 spans 12 amino acids. Germline values: CDR1 MNHNY, CDR2 SVGAGI (reference sequence). CDR3 DNA: TGCGCCAGCAGTTACTCGGGGGGTGGCTACACCTTC. Translation gives CASSYSGGGYTF.

The rearrangement joins TRBV28 to TRBJ2-7, with 10 bases lining up with TRBD1. V shed 6 bases and J 1 base; nucleotides not matched to a gene: 6. Looked up from germline, CDR1 is MDHEN and CDR2 is SYDVKM. The CDR3 extends over 15 amino acids. This CDR3 reads CASRGPGQGSYEQYF. The CDR3 DNA is TGTGCCAGCAGGGGACCGGGACAGGGGTCCTACGAGCAGTACTTC.

The rearrangement joins TRBV5-5 to TRBJ2-3; 7 nucleotides agree with TRBD1. The CDR3 has 16 amino acids. J lost 1 base, V lost 1 base, and 6 bases had no gene match. Germline CDR1 is SGHKS and CDR2 is YYEKEE (reference sequence). The CDR3 sequence: CASSLLRQGGTDTQYF. The DNA for the CDR3 is TGTGCCAGCAGCTTGCTCAGACAGGGAGGCACAGATACGCAGTATTTT. The whole variable domain, filled in from reference TRBV5-5 and TRBJ2-3, reads DAGVTQSPTHLIKTRGQQVTLRCSPISGHKSVSWYQQVLGQGPQFIFQYYEKEERGRGNFPDRFSARQFPNYSSELNVNALLLGDSALYLCASSLLRQGGTDTQYFGPGTRLTVL.

V and J are TRBV19 and TRBJ1-1, with a tentative D call TRBD1 (6 bases). The CDR3 runs to 14 residues. V lost 3 bases and J 2 bases, leaving 10 bases between the germline ends. The V gene's germline CDR1 is LNHDA and CDR2 SQIVND (reference sequence). The CDR3 region has the DNA TGTGCCAGTAGTATCGGACAGTTCAACACTGAAGCTTTCTTT. This codes for CASSIGQFNTEAFF. Filled out from reference TRBV19 and TRBJ1-1, the complete variable domain reads DGGITQSPKYLFRKEGQNVTLSCEQNLNHDAMYWYRQDPGQGLRLIYYSQIVNDFQKGDIAEGYSVSREKKESFPLTVTSAQKNPTAFYLCASSIGQFNTEAFFGQGTRLTVV.

The CDR3 reads CAAQRGNTGELFF. The DNA for the CDR3 is TGTGCCGCACAAAGGGGCAACACCGGGGAGCTGTTTTTT. V gene TRBV28 combines with J gene TRBJ2-2, with D possibly matching TRBD1 (5 bases). Trimming took off 11 bases at V and 2 bases at J, with 12 bases between the two ends. The CDR3 is made up of 13 amino acids. The V gene's germline CDR1 is MDHEN and CDR2 SYDVKM. The variable domain in full, completed from reference TRBV28 and TRBJ2-2, reads DVKVTQSSRYLVKRTGEKVFLECVQDMDHENMFWYRQDPGLGLRLIYFSYDVKMKEKGDIPEGYSVSREKKERFSLILESASTNQTSMYLCAAQRGNTGELFFGEGSRLTVL.

This rearrangement joins TRBV10-1 to TRBJ2-3; D is possibly TRBD1 (5 bases). Germline loops: CDR1 WNHNN, CDR2 SYGVQD (reference sequence). This CDR3 comprises 14 residues. Trimming took 2 bases from V and 8 from J, leaving 14 bases between them. The CDR3 loop reads CASSEQQEKGTQYF. As DNA, the CDR3 is TGCGCCAGCAGTGAGCAACAGGAGAAAGGTACGCAGTATTTT.

This chain uses TRBV6-6 with TRBJ1-2; D is possibly TRBD1 (5 bases). The germline V and J ends were trimmed by 8 bases and 8 bases, with 21 bases remaining between them. The CDR3 runs to 14 residues. Germline loops: CDR1 MNHNY, CDR2 SVGAGI (reference sequence). CDR3 bases: TGTGCCAGCTTCCGGAGGGGCGTAACGCGAGGCTACACCTTC. Translation gives CASFRRGVTRGYTF.

The chain recombines TRBV29-1 with TRBJ2-2, with 8 bases that match TRBD2. Germline-derived CDR1 and CDR2 are SQVTM and ANQGSEA. The CDR3 has 15 amino acids. Trimming cost V 4 bases and J 4 bases; bases outside gene matches: 8. The CDR3 DNA reads as TGCAGCGTTGTGGGGCTAGCGGGCCTCACCGGGGAGCTGTTTTTT. Protein product: CSVVGLAGLTGELFF.

The chain employs TRBV18 and TRBJ2-1; D gene unclear. Germline CDR1 reads KGHSH; CDR2 reads LQKENI. This CDR3 has 12 residues. With 6 bases removed from V and 4 bases from J, the gap between germline ends came to 7 bases. The CDR3 DNA is TGTGCCAGCTCTAGAAATTACAATGAGCAGTTCTTC. Translation gives CASSRNYNEQFF. The full variable domain, its missing parts supplied by reference TRBV18 and TRBJ2-1, is NAGVMQNPRHLVRRRGQEARLRCSPMKGHSHVYWYRQLPEEGLKFMVYLQKENIIDESGMPKERFSAEFPKEGPSILRIQQVVRGDSAAYFCASSRNYNEQFFGPGTRLTVL.

The chain has TRBV18 and TRBJ1-2, with TRBD1 matching 7 bases. This CDR3 is 16 amino acids long. V trimming: 1 base; J trimming: 6 bases; junction bases outside the gene matches: 11. Germline CDR1 reads KGHSH; CDR2 reads LQKENI. CDR3 sequence (DNA): TGTGCCAGCTCACCACTTCTGGGACAGCAAGGCGATGGCTACACCTTC. This sequence encodes CASSPLLGQQGDGYTF.

The chain combines TRBV5-1 with TRBJ2-7; D perhaps matches TRBD2 (5 bases). The CDR3 runs to 15 residues. Deletions cut 3 bases from V and 1 base from J, with 14 bases between. Germline CDR1 SGHRS, CDR2 YFSETQ. The CDR3 protein is CASSSQRPDSYEQYF. The CDR3 bases are TGCGCCAGCAGCTCCCAGCGGCCCGATTCCTACGAGCAGTACTTC.

As regards this clone: The germline gene is not matched at one end of the junction; a read error may be the cause. The chain has TRBV7-7 and TRBJ2-2; D remains ambiguous. The germline V gene has CDR1 SSHAT and CDR2 FNYEAQ (reference sequence). This CDR3 is built from 14 residues. DNA of the CDR3: TGTGCTAGCAGTTCCGAACATATCACCGGGGAGCTGTTTTTT. Protein sequence: CASSSEHITGELFF.

This clone has only a few counts. The rearrangement joins TRBV6-5 to TRBJ1-2; TRBD1 might be the D (6 bases). From germline, CDR1 is MNHEY and CDR2 SVGAGI. V lost 6 bases, J lost 4 bases, and 12 bases lay in between. The CDR3 is 13 residues long. CDR3 nucleotide sequence: TGTGCCAGCAGCCGACAGGAATCCTATGGCTACACCTTC. As protein: CASSRQESYGYTF.

The chain is built from TRBV28 and TRBJ1-3; no reliable D call. Germline V gene lookup returns CDR1 MDHEN and CDR2 SYDVKM. This CDR3 spans 16 amino acids. The V gene lost 4 bases and the J gene lost 0 bases, with 13 bases spanning the gap. Written as DNA, the CDR3 is TGTGCCAGCAGTTCCGGCGGCGGCTACTCTGGAAACACCATATATTTT. As protein: CASSSGGGYSGNTIYF.